Each of the 5 T cell receptor beta chains below was sequenced from the same sample in a study of technical replicates of blood from several donors. Sequencing used immunoSEQ multiplex PCR; TCRdb keeps in-frame clones, though not all of them. This repertoire shows tens of thousands of clones, about 97% found once; its top ten account for roughly 0.26%. The sequencing sample was made of T cells isolated from PBMCs. These receptor sequences come from a human donor in good health.

CDR3 DNA: TGTGCCAGCAGCTTGCCCGGTGGCACTGAAGCTTTCTTT. Its protein is CASSLPGGTEAFF. The V and J genes are TRBV5-6 and TRBJ1-1; D is unclear. V lost 1 base and J lost 4, with 8 bases in between. The CDR3 runs to 13 residues. Per the germline V gene, CDR1 is SGHDT and CDR2 is YYEEEE.

The chain couples TRBV1 to TRBJ2-1; TRBD2, the table's D call, was not compared with the DNA. TRBV1 is deemed a pseudogene. The CDR3 covers 14 residues. This chain's CDR3 is CTSSSVRSRNEQFF. The CDR3 nucleotides read TGCACCAGCAGCTCCGTCCGGAGTCGAAATGAGCAGTTCTTC.

This clone was observed a handful of times. This chain uses TRBV9 with TRBJ2-1, with 11 bases matching TRBD2. The germline gives CDR1 SGDLS, CDR2 YYNGEE. V shed 0 bases and J 5 bases; nucleotides not matched to a gene: 10. The CDR3 covers 18 residues. In nucleotides, the CDR3 is TGTGCCAGCAGCGTAGAACTAGCGGGAGCCCGGGGGGACAATGAGCAGTTCTTC. This codes for CASSVELAGARGDNEQFF.

The rearrangement links TRBV30 to TRBJ1-2, with TRBD1 matching 8 bases. This CDR3 has 13 residues. CDR1 is GTSNPN and CDR2 is SVGIG in the germline V gene (reference sequence). Losses at the gene ends were 2 bases for V and 2 bases for J; bases not matched to a gene: 1. DNA for the CDR3: TGTGCCTGGAGTACAGGGGGGAACTATGGCTACACCTTC. This encodes CAWSTGGNYGYTF.

The chain has TRBV29-1 and TRBJ2-1; D uncertain. Trimming took 2 bases from V and 6 from J, leaving 11 bases between them. Germline values: CDR1 SQVTM, CDR2 ANQGSEA. The CDR3 length is 13 residues. The CDR3 nucleotides read TGCAGCGTTGAATCGCGACTCTCCAATGAGCAGTTCTTC. Encoded protein: CSVESRLSNEQFF.